A selection of T cell receptor beta chains follows, all from one sample in a study of shared T cell receptors in the human thymus. Sequenced by immunoSEQ multiplex PCR; TCRdb stores in-frame clones only, minus some. This table holds some 400,000 clones, more than 85% found once. Material: thymocytes. These receptors all come from a human donor. CDR3s include the opening cysteine and the closing phenylalanine or tryptophan. D genes are given only for firm matches. Clone size is not always given. Where it is, it says once, few, many or a class for expanded clones.

clone size,D gene,J gene,V gene,CDR3 DNA,CDR3 protein
-,TRBD1,TRBJ1-4,TRBV5-1,TGCGCCAGCAGCTTCAGGGGGGACGGAAATGAAAAACTGTTTTTT,CASSFRGDGNEKLFF
-,-,TRBJ2-1,TRBV18,TGTGCCAGCTCACCACCTTACGTGTACAATGAGCAGTTCTTC,CASSPPYVYNEQFF
-,TRBD2,TRBJ2-2,TRBV5-1,TGCGCCAGCAGCTTGTTTGCGGGAGGGCCCGGGGAGCTGTTTTTT,CASSLFAGGPGELFF
few,-,TRBJ1-5,TRBV28,TGTGCCAGCAGCCCAGGCAGGGGAGGACAGCCCCAGCATTTT,CASSPGRGGQPQHF
-,-,TRBJ2-7,TRBV9,TGTGCCAGCAGCGTAGCTCACAGCGGACTTTCCTACGAGCAGTACTTC,CASSVAHSGLSYEQYF
-,TRBD1,TRBJ1-3,TRBV28,TGTGCCAGCAGTATAGACAGGGGCGGTGGAAACACCATATATTTT,CASSIDRGGGNTIYF
-,TRBD1,TRBJ2-7,TRBV15,TGTGCCACCAGCAGAGATGGGGGACAGGGAGTAGGGTACGAGCAGTACTTC,CATSRDGGQGVGYEQYF
-,-,TRBJ2-7,TRBV21-1,TGTGCCAGCAGCAAAAAGGGGGAACTTTGGGGAAAAGGAGGGGACGAGCAGTACTTC,CASSKKGELWGKGGDEQYF
-,-,TRBJ1-5,TRBV27,TGTGCCAGCAGTTTATTGGGGCACCCTAATCAGCCCCAGCATTTT,CASSLLGHPNQPQHF
-,TRBD1,TRBJ2-2,TRBV5-1,TGCGCCAGCTACGTGACAGGGGGCCCCGGGGAGCTGTTTTTT,CASYVTGGPGELFF
-,-,TRBJ1-5,TRBV28,TGTGCCAGCAGTTTATACCCGCGCGGGATCTCGCCCCAGCATTTT,CASSLYPRGISPQHF
-,-,TRBJ2-1,TRBV7-3,TGTGCCAGCAGCCCTCGACTGACGGGATACAATGAGCAGTTCTTC,CASSPRLTGYNEQFF
-,-,TRBJ2-7,TRBV25-1,TGTGCCAGCTCTGCCCGCTACGAGCAGTACTTC,CASSARYEQYF
-,TRBD1,TRBJ2-6,TRBV5-1,TGCGCCAGCAGCTGGATGACAGGGGCAGGGGCCAACGTCCTGACTTTC,CASSWMTGAGANVLTF
-,-,TRBJ1-2,TRBV28,TGTGCCAGCAGTCCGGGCCGGGGGAACTATGGCTACACCTTC,CASSPGRGNYGYTF
-,-,TRBJ2-2,TRBV2,TGTGCCAAAAAAGGGGGGGCCGCCCGTGTCCGTGGGCCGAACACCGGGGAGCTGTTTTTT,CAKKGGAARVRGPNTGELFF
-,TRBD1,TRBJ1-2,TRBV5-6,TGTGCCAGCAGCTTGAGGTCCAGGGGGCGCCCCCTCTATGGCTACACCTTC,CASSLRSRGRPLYGYTF
once,-,TRBJ1-5,TRBV30,TGTGCCTGGAGCTCGGGGACTCAGCCCCAGCATTTT,CAWSSGTQPQHF
-,-,TRBJ1-3,TRBV5-4,TGTGCCAGCAGCTTGGAAATGGATCAGAACACCATATATTTT,CASSLEMDQNTIYF
-,-,TRBJ2-3,TRBV28,TGTGCCAGCGAAGAAGACCCCCCGCCGGGCACAGATACGCAGTATTTT,CASEEDPPPGTDTQYF
-,-,TRBJ1-5,TRBV5-8,TGTGCCAGCACCAAAGTATGGGCGCTAAATCAGCCCCAGCATTTT,CASTKVWALNQPQHF
-,-,TRBJ2-2,TRBV30,TGTGCCTGGGACGGCAGTACCGGGGAGCTGTTTTTT,CAWDGSTGELFF
-,TRBD1,TRBJ2-2,TRBV5-1,TGCGCCAGCAGCTTGGGGGACAGTCGCAACACCGGGGAGCTGTTTTTT,CASSLGDSRNTGELFF
once,-,TRBJ1-5,TRBV27,TGTGCCAGCAGTTTCCGCCAGTATAGCAATCAGCCCCAGCATTTT,CASSFRQYSNQPQHF
-,-,TRBJ2-3,TRBV2,TGTGCCAGCAGTGAAGTTCCCTCGAGTCGGGTGGGCACAGATACGCAGTATTTT,CASSEVPSSRVGTDTQYF
once,TRBD2,TRBJ2-1,TRBV28,TGTGCCAGCAGTCATAGCGGGAGAGGGTGCGATGAGCAGTTCTTC,CASSHSGRGCDEQFF
-,-,TRBJ2-7,TRBV27,TGTGCCAGTCGGTTTTTGGGAGGCTCCTACGAGCAGTACTTC,CASRFLGGSYEQYF
-,-,TRBJ2-7,TRBV29-1,TGCAGCGTTTTCCAGGGGGGACCAACCCCCTACGAGCAGTACTTC,CSVFQGGPTPYEQYF
once,TRBD1,TRBJ1-2,TRBV5-1,TGCGCCAGCAGCCTCGCTCCGGGACAGGGGTATTTCGGAGCTAACTATGGCTACACCTTC,CASSLAPGQGYFGANYGYTF
-,-,TRBJ2-2,TRBV28,TGTGCCAGCAGTTTTACCCAACTACAGGAAGCGAGAACGAACACCGGGGAGCTGTTTTTT,CASSFTQLQEARTNTGELFF
-,-,TRBJ1-5,TRBV27,TGTGCCAGCAGTTTATGGGAGGGTGGCAATCAGCCCCAGCATTTT,CASSLWEGGNQPQHF
-,TRBD1,TRBJ1-3,TRBV11-2,TGTGCCAGCAGCCCGGACAGGGCCTCTGGAAACACCATATATTTT,CASSPDRASGNTIYF
-,-,TRBJ1-1,TRBV29-1,TGCAGCGTTGATAAGGTCTTGAGGGGCCGGGAGAAGGATTTTATGAACACTGAAGCTTTCTTT,CSVDKVLRGREKDFMNTEAFF
-,TRBD2,TRBJ2-2,TRBV4-3,TGCGCCAGCAGCCAAGAACCTAACGGGGGGGCTAATACCGGGGAGCTGTTTTTT,CASSQEPNGGANTGELFF
-,-,TRBJ2-3,TRBV27,TGTGCCAGCAGTTCTTCCCTCACAGATACGCAGTATTTT,CASSSSLTDTQYF
-,TRBD1,TRBJ1-1,TRBV5-6,TGTGCCAGCAGCTTGGCCCTATCACAGGGGGCCCCCACTGAAGCTTTCTTT,CASSLALSQGAPTEAFF
-,TRBD1,TRBJ2-7,TRBV6-5,TGTGCCAGCAGTCCCGACAGGGGAATCAACGAGCAGTACTTC,CASSPDRGINEQYF
-,TRBD2,TRBJ2-2,TRBV9,TGTGCCAGCACCCGCCGGTTAGCGGGGTCCGGGGAGCTGTTTTTT,CASTRRLAGSGELFF
-,TRBD1,TRBJ1-5,TRBV19,TGTGCCAGCGTCGGGACAGGGAAACAGCCCCAGCATTTT,CASVGTGKQPQHF
-,-,TRBJ2-5,TRBV12-5,TGTGCTAGTGGTTTGGTAACGGCTATATCACGAGGAGCCCAAGAGACCCAGTACTTC,CASGLVTAISRGAQETQYF
-,TRBD1,TRBJ1-2,TRBV7-7,TGTGCTAGCAGTCACACTACAGGGGAATGGGGCTACACCTTC,CASSHTTGEWGYTF
-,-,TRBJ2-3,TRBV15,TGTGCCACCAACGGAGCGTCTCGCACAGATACGCAGTATTTT,CATNGASRTDTQYF
-,-,TRBJ1-2,TRBV11-2,TGTGCCAGCAGCCCTTCGGGTGGGGGGCTTTGCGGCTACACCTTC,CASSPSGGGLCGYTF
-,-,TRBJ2-7,TRBV19,TGTGCCAGTAGTGTCCCAGGGAGAGAGCAGTACTTC,CASSVPGREQYF
-,-,TRBJ2-1,TRBV6-4,TGTGCCAGCAGTGTCCGGGGGCGTGATGAGCAGTTCTTC,CASSVRGRDEQFF
-,-,TRBJ1-2,TRBV7-9,TGTGCCAGCAGCCTAGGGGGAAACTATGGCTACACCTTC,CASSLGGNYGYTF
-,-,TRBJ1-3,TRBV10-3,TGTGCCATCAGTGACCCCGGACTTACCTCTGGAAACACCATATATTTT,CAISDPGLTSGNTIYF
-,-,TRBJ2-7,TRBV28,TGTGCCAGCAGTCCAGGCAGGGCCGACGAGCAGTACTTC,CASSPGRADEQYF
once,-,TRBJ2-5,TRBV19,TGTGCCAGTATGGACAGTAAGACTAGAGAGACCCAGTACTTC,CASMDSKTRETQYF
-,TRBD2,TRBJ2-3,TRBV11-2,TGTGCCAGCAGCTTCCTAGCGGGAGGGCCAAATACGCAGTATTTT,CASSFLAGGPNTQYF
-,-,TRBJ2-2,TRBV5-1,TGCGCCAGCAGCTTGGCGAGGGGGGTAGACACCGGGGAGCTGTTTTTT,CASSLARGVDTGELFF
-,-,TRBJ2-7,TRBV5-1,TGCGCCAGCAGTGGGGGGACCCACTCCTACGAGCAGTACTTC,CASSGGTHSYEQYF
-,TRBD2,TRBJ2-7,TRBV27,TGTGCCAGCAGTTTGCGGGGACTAGCGGGAGCAGGGAGCTCCTACGAGCAGTACTTC,CASSLRGLAGAGSSYEQYF
-,TRBD1,TRBJ2-7,TRBV4-1,TGCGCCAGCAGCCAAGACCCCGACAGGGTACAATACGAGCAGTACTTC,CASSQDPDRVQYEQYF
-,-,TRBJ1-2,TRBV6-5,TGTGCCAGCAGTCCCGCACAGGGAGGCTATGGCTACACCTTC,CASSPAQGGYGYTF